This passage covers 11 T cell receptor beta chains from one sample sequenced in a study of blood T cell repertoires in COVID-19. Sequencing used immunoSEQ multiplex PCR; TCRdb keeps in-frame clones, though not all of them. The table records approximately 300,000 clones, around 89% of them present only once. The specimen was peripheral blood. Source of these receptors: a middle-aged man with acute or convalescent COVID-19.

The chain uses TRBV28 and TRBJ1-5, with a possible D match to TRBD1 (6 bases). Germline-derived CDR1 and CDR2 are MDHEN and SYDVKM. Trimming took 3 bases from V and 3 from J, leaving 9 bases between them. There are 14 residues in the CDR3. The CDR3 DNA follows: TGTGCCAGCAGTTTGGGACACTCCAATCAGCCCCAGCATTTT. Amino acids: CASSLGHSNQPQHF.

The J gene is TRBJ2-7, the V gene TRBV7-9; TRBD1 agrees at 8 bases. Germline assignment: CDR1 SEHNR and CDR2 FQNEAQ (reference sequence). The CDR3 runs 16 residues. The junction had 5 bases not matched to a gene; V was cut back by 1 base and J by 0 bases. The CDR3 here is CASSLGETGASYEQYF. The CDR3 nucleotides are TGTGCCAGCAGCTTAGGAGAGACAGGGGCCTCCTACGAGCAGTACTTC.

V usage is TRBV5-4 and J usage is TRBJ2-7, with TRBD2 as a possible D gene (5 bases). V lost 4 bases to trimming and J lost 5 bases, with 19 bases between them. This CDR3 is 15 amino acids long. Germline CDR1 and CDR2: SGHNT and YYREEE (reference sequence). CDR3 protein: CASSPFTGNLNEQYF. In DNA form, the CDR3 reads TGTGCCAGCAGCCCCTTCACCGGGAATCTGAACGAGCAGTACTTC.

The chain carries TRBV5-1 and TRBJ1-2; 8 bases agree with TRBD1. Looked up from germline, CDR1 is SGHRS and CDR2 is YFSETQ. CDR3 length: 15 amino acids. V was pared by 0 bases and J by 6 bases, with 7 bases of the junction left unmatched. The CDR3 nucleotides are TGCGCCAGCAGCTTGGACGGCAGGGGGCTGGATGGCTACACCTTC. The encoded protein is CASSLDGRGLDGYTF. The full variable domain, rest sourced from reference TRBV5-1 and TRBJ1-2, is KAGVTQTPRYLIKTRGQQVTLSCSPISGHRSVSWYQQTPGQGLQFLFEYFSETQRNKGNFPGRFSGRQFSNSRSEMNVSTLELGDSALYLCASSLDGRGLDGYTFGSGTRLTVV.

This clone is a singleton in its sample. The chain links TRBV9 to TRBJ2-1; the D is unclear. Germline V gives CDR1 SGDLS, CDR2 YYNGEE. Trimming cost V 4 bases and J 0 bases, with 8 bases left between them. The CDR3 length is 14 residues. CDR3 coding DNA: TGTGCCAGCAGCTCCGGGTTCTCCTACAATGAGCAGTTCTTC. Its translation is CASSSGFSYNEQFF.

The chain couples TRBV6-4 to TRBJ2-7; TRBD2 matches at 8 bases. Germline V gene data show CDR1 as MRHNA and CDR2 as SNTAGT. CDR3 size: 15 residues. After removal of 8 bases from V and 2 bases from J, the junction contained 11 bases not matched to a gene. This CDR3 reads CASPTQRRGAYEQYF. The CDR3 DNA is TGTGCCAGCCCCACCCAGAGGCGGGGGGCCTACGAGCAGTACTTC.

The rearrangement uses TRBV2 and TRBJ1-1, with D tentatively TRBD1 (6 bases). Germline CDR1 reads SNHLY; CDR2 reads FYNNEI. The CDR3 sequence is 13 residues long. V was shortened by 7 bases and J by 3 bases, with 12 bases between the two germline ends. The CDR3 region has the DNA TGTGCCAGCACCACCGGGACACACACTGAAGCTTTCTTT. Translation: CASTTGTHTEAFF.

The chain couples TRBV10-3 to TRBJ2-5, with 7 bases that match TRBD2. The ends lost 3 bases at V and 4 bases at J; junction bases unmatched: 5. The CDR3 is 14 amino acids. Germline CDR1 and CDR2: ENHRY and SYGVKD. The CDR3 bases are TGTGCCATCAGTGAATCCGGCGGGGGAGAGACCCAGTACTTC. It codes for CAISESGGGETQYF.

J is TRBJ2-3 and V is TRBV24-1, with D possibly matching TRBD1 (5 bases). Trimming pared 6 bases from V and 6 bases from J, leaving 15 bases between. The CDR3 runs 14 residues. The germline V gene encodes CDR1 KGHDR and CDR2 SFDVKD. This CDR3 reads CATSLQGAGDTQYF. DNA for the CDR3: TGTGCCACCAGTCTTCAAGGGGCTGGGGATACGCAGTATTTT.

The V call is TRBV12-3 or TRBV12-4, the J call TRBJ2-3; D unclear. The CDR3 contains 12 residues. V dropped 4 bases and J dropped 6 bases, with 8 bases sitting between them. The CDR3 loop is CASSSELDTQYF. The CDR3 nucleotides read TGTGCCAGCAGTTCTGAGCTGGATACGCAGTATTTT.

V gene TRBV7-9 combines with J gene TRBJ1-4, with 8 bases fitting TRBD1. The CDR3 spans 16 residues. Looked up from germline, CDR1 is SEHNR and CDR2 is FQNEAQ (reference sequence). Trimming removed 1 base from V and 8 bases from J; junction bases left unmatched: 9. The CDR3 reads CASSLGSAGGLEKLFF. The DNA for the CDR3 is TGTGCCAGCAGCTTAGGATCGGCAGGGGGCCTGGAAAAACTGTTTTTT.